This T cell receptor (beta chain) is drawn from a study of T cells in Graves' hyperthyroidism and ophthalmopathy. About the research overall: Blood from the periphery was taken at initial diagnosis, before any treatment.

This clonotype has at least ten counts. The antigen remains unidentified. V was pared by 3 bases and J by 7 bases, with 7 bases of the junction left unmatched. The germline CDR1 and CDR2 sequences are MNHEY and SMNVEV (reference sequence). The CDR3 extends over 15 amino acids. TCR beta CDR3 sequences were amplified from RNA transcripts. HTBI primers were used for first-round RT-PCR of the TCR CDR3. TCRdb independently ran MiXCR on the multiplex PCR reads; one entry per CDR3 protein. Counted here are under 250,000 distinct CDR3 sequences, approximately 25% occurring once; the ten biggest clones make up roughly 32%. Not enrolled were patients with uncontrolled infection, other autoimmune disease, pregnancy or lactation. For the diagnoses, clinical symptoms, serum thyroxine and TRAb, thyroid ultrasound and orbital computed tomography were used. Study-wide results and caveats: Clonotypes that were expanded in thyroid above 0.001 mostly appeared in blood too.

The J gene is TRBJ2-2, the V gene TRBV27, with TRBD2 identical over 8 bases. This TCR was recovered from a woman aged 40 to 55 with Graves' ophthalmopathy. Material: blood. CDR3 residues: CASSFWREDSGELFF. CDR3 nucleotides: TGTGCCAGCAGTTTCTGGCGGGAGGACAGCGGGGAGCTGTTTTTT.